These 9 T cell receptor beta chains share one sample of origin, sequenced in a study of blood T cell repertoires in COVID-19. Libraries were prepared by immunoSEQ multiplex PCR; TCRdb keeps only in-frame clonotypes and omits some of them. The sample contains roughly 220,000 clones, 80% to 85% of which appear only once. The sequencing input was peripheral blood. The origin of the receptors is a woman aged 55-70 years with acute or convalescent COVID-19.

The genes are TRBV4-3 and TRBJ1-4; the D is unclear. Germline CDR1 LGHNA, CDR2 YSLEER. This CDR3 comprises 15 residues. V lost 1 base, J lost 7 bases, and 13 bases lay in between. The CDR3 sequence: CASSQGSGSGEKLFF. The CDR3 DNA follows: TGCGCCAGCAGCCAAGGTTCGGGGTCGGGTGAAAAACTGTTTTTT.

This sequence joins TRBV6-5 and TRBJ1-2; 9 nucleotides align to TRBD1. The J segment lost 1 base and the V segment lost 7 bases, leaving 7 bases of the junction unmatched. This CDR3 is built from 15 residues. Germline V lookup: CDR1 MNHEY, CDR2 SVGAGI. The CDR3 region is CASKRDREFNYGYTF. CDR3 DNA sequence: TGTGCCAGCAAACGGGACAGGGAGTTTAACTATGGCTACACCTTC.

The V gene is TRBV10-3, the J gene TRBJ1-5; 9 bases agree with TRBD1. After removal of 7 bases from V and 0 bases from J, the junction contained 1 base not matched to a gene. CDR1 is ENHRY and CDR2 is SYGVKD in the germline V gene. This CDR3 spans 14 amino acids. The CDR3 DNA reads TGTGCCATCAAGGGACAGGGTAGCAATCAGCCCCAGCATTTT. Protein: CAIKGQGSNQPQHF.

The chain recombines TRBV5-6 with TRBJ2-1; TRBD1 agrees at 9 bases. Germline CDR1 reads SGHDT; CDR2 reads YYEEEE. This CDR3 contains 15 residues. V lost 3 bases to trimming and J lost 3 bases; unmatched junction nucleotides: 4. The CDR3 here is CASSWGQGSYNEQFF. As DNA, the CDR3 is TGTGCCAGCAGCTGGGGACAGGGCAGCTACAATGAGCAGTTCTTC.

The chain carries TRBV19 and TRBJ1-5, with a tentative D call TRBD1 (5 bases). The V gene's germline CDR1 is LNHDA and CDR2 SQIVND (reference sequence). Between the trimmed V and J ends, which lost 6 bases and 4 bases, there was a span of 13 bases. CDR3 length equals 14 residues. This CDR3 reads CASRGDSLNQPQHF. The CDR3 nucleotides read TGTGCCAGTAGGGGCGACAGCTTAAATCAGCCCCAGCATTTT.

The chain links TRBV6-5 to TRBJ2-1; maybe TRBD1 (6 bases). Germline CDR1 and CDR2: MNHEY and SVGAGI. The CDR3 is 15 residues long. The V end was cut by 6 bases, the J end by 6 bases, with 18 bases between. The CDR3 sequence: CASSRKPQGFNEQFF. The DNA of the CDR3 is TGTGCCAGCAGCCGAAAGCCCCAGGGGTTCAATGAGCAGTTCTTC.

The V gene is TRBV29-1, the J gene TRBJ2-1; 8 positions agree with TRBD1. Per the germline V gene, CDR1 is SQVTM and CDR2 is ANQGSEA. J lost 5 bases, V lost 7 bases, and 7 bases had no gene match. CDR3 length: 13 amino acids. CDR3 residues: CSARTGTHNEQFF. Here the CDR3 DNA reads TGCAGCGCTAGGACAGGGACGCACAATGAGCAGTTCTTC.

The CDR3 loop is CASSETGYGYTF. CDR3 coding DNA: TGTGCCAGCAGTGAGACGGGCTATGGCTACACCTTC. The chain carries TRBV25-1 and TRBJ1-2; D not certain. The CDR3 runs to 12 residues. V dropped 3 bases and J dropped 4 bases, with 6 bases sitting between them. Germline CDR1 and CDR2: MGHDK and SYGVNS.

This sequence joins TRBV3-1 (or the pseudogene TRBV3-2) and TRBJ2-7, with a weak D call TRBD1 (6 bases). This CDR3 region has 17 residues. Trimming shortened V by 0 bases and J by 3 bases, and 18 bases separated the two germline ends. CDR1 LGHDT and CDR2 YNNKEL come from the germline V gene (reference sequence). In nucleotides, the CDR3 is TGTGCCAGCAGCCAAGATCCGACAGGTGAAGGGTTCTACGAGCAGTACTTC. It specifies CASSQDPTGEGFYEQYF.